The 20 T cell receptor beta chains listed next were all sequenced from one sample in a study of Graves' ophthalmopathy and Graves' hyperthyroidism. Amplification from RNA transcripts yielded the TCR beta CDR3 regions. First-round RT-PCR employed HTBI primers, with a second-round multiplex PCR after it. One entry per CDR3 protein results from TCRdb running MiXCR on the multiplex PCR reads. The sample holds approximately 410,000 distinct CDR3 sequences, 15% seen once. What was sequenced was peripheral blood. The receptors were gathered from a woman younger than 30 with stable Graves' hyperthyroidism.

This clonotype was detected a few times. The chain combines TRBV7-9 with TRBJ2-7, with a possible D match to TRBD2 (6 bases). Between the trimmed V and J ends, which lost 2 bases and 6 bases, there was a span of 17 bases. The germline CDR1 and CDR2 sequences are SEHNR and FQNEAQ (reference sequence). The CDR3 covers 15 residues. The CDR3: CASSLSEGRRAEQYF. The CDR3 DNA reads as TGTGCCAGCAGCTTAAGTGAAGGGAGGAGAGCCGAGCAGTACTTC.

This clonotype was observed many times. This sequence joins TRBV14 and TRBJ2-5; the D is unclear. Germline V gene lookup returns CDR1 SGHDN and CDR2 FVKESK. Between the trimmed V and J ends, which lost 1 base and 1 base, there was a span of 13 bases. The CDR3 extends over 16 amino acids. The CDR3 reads CASSQVFLGSQETQYF. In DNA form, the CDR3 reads TGTGCCAGCAGCCAAGTCTTCCTCGGCAGCCAAGAGACCCAGTACTTC.

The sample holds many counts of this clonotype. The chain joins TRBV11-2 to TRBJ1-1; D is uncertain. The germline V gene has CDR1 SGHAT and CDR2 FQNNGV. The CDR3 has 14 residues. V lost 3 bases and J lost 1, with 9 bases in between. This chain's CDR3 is CASSFRAANTEAFF. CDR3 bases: TGTGCCAGCAGCTTTAGGGCAGCGAACACTGAAGCTTTCTTT.

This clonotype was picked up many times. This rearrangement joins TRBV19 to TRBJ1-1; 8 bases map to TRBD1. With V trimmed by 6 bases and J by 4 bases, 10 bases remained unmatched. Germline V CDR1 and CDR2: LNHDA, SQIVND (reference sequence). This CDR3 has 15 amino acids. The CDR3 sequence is CASSPLRTGSTEAFF. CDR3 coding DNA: TGTGCCAGTAGCCCCCTGAGGACAGGGAGCACTGAAGCTTTCTTT.

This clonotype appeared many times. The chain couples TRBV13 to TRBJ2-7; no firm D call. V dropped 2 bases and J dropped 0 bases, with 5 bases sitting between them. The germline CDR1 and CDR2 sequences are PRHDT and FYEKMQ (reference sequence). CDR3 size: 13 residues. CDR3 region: CASSLTYSYEQYF. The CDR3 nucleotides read TGTGCCAGCAGCTTAACATACTCCTACGAGCAGTACTTC.

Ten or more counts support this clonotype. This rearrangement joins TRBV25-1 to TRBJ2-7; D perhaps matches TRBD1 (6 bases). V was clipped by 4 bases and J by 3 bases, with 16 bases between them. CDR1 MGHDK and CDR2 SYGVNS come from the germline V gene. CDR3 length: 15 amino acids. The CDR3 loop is CASSGTVANLYEQYF. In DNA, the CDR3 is TGTGCCAGCAGTGGGACAGTGGCTAACCTCTACGAGCAGTACTTC.

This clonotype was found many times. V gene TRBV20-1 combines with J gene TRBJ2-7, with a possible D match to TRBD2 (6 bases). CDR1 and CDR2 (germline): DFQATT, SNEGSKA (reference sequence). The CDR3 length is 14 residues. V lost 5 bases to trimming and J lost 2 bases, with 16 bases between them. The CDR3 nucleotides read TGCAGTGCTTGGGTAGGGGCGGGGCCCTACGAGCAGTACTTC. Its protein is CSAWVGAGPYEQYF.

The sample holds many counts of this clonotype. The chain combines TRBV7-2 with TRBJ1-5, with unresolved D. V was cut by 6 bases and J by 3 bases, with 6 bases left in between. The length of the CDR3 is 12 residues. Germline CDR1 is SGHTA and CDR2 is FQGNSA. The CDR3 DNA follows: TGTGCCAGCAGTCCACTCAATCAGCCCCAGCATTTT. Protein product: CASSPLNQPQHF.

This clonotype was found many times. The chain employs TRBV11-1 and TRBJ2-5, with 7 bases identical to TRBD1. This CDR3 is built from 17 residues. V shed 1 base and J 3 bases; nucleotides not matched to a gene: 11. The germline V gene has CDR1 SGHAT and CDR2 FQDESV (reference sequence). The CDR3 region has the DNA TGTGCCAGCAGCTTAGGCCTCGTCGGTGACAGGGAAGAGACCCAGTACTTC. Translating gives CASSLGLVGDREETQYF.

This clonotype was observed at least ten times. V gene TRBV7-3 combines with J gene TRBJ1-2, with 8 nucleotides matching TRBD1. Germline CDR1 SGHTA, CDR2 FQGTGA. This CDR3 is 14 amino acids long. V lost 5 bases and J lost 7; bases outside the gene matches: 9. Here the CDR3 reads CASSPHPGGSGYTF. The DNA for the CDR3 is TGTGCCAGCAGCCCACATCCAGGGGGCAGTGGCTACACCTTC. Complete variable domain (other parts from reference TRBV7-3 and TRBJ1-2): GAGVSQTPSNKVTEKGKYVELRCDPISGHTALYWYRQSLGQGPEFLIYFQGTGAADDSGLPNDRFFAVRPEGSVSTLKIQRTERGDSAVYLCASSPHPGGSGYTFGSGTRLTVV.

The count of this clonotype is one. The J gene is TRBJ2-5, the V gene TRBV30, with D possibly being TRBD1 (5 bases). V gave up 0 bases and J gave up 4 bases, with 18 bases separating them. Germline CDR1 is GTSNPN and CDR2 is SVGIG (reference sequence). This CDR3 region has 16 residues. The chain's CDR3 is CAWSVGVQVRRETQYF. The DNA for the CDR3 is TGTGCCTGGAGTGTAGGGGTGCAGGTTCGGAGAGAGACCCAGTACTTC.

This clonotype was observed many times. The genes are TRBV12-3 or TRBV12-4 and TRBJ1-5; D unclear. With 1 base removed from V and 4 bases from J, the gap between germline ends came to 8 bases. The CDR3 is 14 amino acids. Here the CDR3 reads CASSLGSANQPQHF. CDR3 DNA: TGTGCCAGCAGTTTAGGCAGCGCTAATCAGCCCCAGCATTTT.

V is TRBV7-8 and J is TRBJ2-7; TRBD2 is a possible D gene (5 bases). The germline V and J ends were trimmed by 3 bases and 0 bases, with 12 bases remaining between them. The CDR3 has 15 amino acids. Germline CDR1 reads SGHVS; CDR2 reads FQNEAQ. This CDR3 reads CASSFSGLPSYEQYF. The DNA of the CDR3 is TGTGCCAGCAGCTTTTCCGGACTGCCCTCCTACGAGCAGTACTTC. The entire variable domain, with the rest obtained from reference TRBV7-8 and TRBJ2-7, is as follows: GAGVSQSPRYKVAKRGQDVALRCDPISGHVSLFWYQQALGQGPEFLTYFQNEAQLDKSGLPSDRFFAERPEGSVSTLKIQRTQQEDSAVYLCASSFSGLPSYEQYFGPGTRLTVT.

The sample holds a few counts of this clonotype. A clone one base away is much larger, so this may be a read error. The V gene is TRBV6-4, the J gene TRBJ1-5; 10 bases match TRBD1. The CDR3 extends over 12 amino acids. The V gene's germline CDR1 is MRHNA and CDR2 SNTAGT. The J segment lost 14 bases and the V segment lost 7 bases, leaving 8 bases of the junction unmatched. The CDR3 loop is CASNATTGGKHF. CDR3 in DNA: TGTGCCAGCAATGCTACGACAGGGGGCAAGCATTTT.

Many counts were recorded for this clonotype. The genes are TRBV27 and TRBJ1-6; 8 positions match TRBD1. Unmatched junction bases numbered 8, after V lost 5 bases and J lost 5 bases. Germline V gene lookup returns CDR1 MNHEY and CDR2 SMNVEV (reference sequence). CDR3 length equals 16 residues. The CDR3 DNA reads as TGTGCCAGCAGTCCCCGGACAGGGACGAATAATTCACCCCTCCACTTT. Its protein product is CASSPRTGTNNSPLHF.

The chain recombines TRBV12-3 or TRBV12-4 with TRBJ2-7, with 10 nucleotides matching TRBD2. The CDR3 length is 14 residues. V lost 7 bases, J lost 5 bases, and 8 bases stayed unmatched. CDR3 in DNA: TGTGCCAGCACCGCTAGCGGGGGCCTGGACGAGCAGTACTTC. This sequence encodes CASTASGGLDEQYF.

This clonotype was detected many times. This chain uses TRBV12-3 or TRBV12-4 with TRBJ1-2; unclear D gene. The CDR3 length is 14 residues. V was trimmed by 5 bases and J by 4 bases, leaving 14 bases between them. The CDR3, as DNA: TGTGCCAGCAGTCCTATCAAGGCAGGCTATGGCTACACCTTC. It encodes CASSPIKAGYGYTF.

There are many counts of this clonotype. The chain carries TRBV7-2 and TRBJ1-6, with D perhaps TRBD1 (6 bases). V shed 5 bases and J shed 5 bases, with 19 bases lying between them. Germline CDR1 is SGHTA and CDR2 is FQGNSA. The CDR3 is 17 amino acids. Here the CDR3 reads CASSPSSGGPNNSPLHF. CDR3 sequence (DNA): TGTGCCAGCAGCCCCTCGTCGGGGGGCCCTAATAATTCACCCCTCCACTTT.

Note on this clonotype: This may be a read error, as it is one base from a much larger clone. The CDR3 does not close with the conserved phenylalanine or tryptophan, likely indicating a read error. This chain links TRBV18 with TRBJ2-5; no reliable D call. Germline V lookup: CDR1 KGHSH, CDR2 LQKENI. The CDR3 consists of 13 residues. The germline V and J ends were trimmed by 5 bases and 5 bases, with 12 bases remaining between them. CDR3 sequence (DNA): TGTGCCAGCTCAGGATCCCCGGAGGAGACCCAGTACCTC. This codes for CASSGSPEETQYL.

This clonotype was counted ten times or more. CDR3 DNA: TGTGCCAGCAGCGAGGGACAGGAAGGTAACACTGAAGCTTTCTTT. Amino acid sequence: CASSEGQEGNTEAFF. The chain recombines TRBV4-2 with TRBJ1-1; 8 bases line up with TRBD1. The CDR3 covers 15 residues. Trimming removed 5 bases from V and 2 bases from J; junction bases left unmatched: 7. Germline CDR1 is LGHNA and CDR2 is YNFKEQ.